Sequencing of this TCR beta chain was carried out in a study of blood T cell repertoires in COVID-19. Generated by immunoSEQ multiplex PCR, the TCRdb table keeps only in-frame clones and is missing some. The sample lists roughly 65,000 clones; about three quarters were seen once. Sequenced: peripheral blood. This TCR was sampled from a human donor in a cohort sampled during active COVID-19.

The CDR3 bases are TGCAGCGTCCGCGCGAGCGGACCCTACAATGAGCAGTTCTTC. Residues: CSVRASGPYNEQFF. The chain couples TRBV29-1 to TRBJ2-1, with D tentatively TRBD2 (5 bases). V was clipped by 6 bases and J by 2 bases, with 14 bases between them. CDR1 SQVTM and CDR2 ANQGSEA come from the germline V gene. This CDR3 has 14 residues.